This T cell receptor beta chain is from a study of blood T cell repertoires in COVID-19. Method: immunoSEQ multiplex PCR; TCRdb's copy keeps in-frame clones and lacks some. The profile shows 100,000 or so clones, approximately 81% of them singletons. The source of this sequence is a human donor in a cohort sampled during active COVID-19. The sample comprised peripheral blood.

CDR3 nucleotide sequence: TGTGCCAGCAGTCAGACAACTAGCGTCCTGGGGGGCAAAAACATTCAGTACTTC. It specifies CASSQTTSVLGGKNIQYF. The rearrangement joins TRBV6-6 to TRBJ2-4; 7 positions match TRBD2. Trimming took 5 bases from V and 3 from J; bases not matched to a gene: 16. Germline-derived CDR1 and CDR2 are MNHNY and SVGAGI (reference sequence). The CDR3 is 18 amino acids.